This T cell receptor (beta chain) was documented in a study of T cells in Graves' hyperthyroidism and ophthalmopathy. CDR1 and CDR2 from the germline V gene are MDHEN and SYDVKM. The CDR3 is 14 amino acids. With 3 bases removed from V and 8 bases from J, the gap between germline ends came to 14 bases. TCR beta CDR3 regions were amplified from RNA transcripts. HTBI primers drove first-round RT-PCR of the TCR CDR3. TCRdb re-analysed the multiplex PCR reads in MiXCR, keeping a single row per CDR3 protein. The sample carries 450,000 to 650,000 distinct CDR3 sequences, roughly 20% recorded once. What was sequenced was blood. The chain joins TRBV28 to TRBJ1-5, with TRBD1 as a possible D gene (5 bases). The TCR was taken from a man between 18 and 35 years old with Graves' hyperthyroidism. The CDR3 region is CASSFAQGGEPQHF. The DNA for the CDR3 is TGTGCCAGCAGTTTCGCCCAGGGCGGGGAGCCCCAGCATTTT.